The 6 T cell receptor beta chains listed next were all sequenced from one sample in a study of graft-versus-host responses after intestinal transplantation. Sequencing used immunoSEQ multiplex PCR; TCRdb keeps in-frame clones, though not all of them. The table lists 75,000 to 90,000 clones, 85% to 90% of them singletons. These TCRs are of unknown antigen specificity. This material consisted of unstimulated CD4+ T cells sorted from spleen or lymph node cells, taken before intestinal transplant. These receptors all come from a human donor who received an intestinal transplant.

The V and J genes are TRBV7-9 and TRBJ2-7; 8 nucleotides line up with TRBD1. With V trimmed by 3 bases and J by 3 bases, 7 bases remained unmatched. Germline assignment: CDR1 SEHNR and CDR2 FQNEAQ (reference sequence). The length of the CDR3 is 15 residues. CDR3: CASSLERQGIYEQYF. In DNA form, the CDR3 reads TGTGCCAGCAGCTTGGAGAGACAGGGGATCTACGAGCAGTACTTC.

V and J are TRBV6-5 and TRBJ2-5; TRBD1 agrees at 9 bases. V gave up 6 bases and J gave up 5 bases; unmatched junction bases: 7. Per the germline V gene, CDR1 is MNHEY and CDR2 is SVGAGI. The CDR3 loop spans 14 amino acids. The CDR3 sequence is CASRGTGPQETQYF. The CDR3, as DNA: TGTGCCAGCAGGGGGACAGGGCCTCAGGAGACCCAGTACTTC.

The rearrangement joins TRBV28 to TRBJ2-5; weak D call: TRBD1 (6 bases). The germline V gene encodes CDR1 MDHEN and CDR2 SYDVKM. CDR3 length: 16 residues. The germline V and J ends were trimmed by 2 bases and 1 base, with 14 bases remaining between them. The CDR3 loop is CASSLQGPNLQETQYF. For the CDR3, the DNA is TGTGCCAGCAGTTTACAGGGGCCGAACCTCCAAGAGACCCAGTACTTC. Full variable domain (remainder filled in from reference TRBV28 and TRBJ2-5): DVKVTQSSRYLVKRTGEKVFLECVQDMDHENMFWYRQDPGLGLRLIYFSYDVKMKEKGDIPEGYSVSREKKERFSLILESASTNQTSMYLCASSLQGPNLQETQYFGPGTRLLVL.

CDR3 region: CATSRFSGSYNEQFF. Written as DNA, the CDR3 is TGTGCCACCAGCAGATTTTCGGGGTCTTACAATGAGCAGTTCTTC. The genes are TRBV15 and TRBJ2-1; TRBD2 might be the D (5 bases). CDR1 is LNHNV, CDR2 YYDKDF, per germline (reference sequence). The V gene lost 2 bases and the J gene lost 4 bases, with 12 bases spanning the gap. The CDR3 is made up of 15 amino acids.

The chain is built from TRBV7-9 and TRBJ2-1, with 13 bases identical to TRBD2. This CDR3 comprises 15 residues. Losses at the gene ends were 5 bases for V and 6 bases for J; bases not matched to a gene: 4. CDR1 SEHNR and CDR2 FQNEAQ come from the germline V gene (reference sequence). Here the CDR3 reads CASSLGTSGANEQFF. The CDR3 DNA reads TGTGCCAGCAGCCTCGGGACTAGCGGGGCCAATGAGCAGTTCTTC.

This chain links TRBV30 with TRBJ2-1; TRBD2 aligns across 11 bases. The length of the CDR3 is 16 residues. Germline V gene sequence: CDR1 GTSNPN, CDR2 SVGIG (reference sequence). V dropped 2 bases and J dropped 6; count of bases not matched to a gene: 9. CDR3 residues: CAWSTLAGVLSNEQFF. CDR3 DNA: TGTGCCTGGAGTACACTAGCGGGGGTTTTGAGCAATGAGCAGTTCTTC.